Following are 26 T cell receptor beta chains from one sample sequenced in a study of T cell repertoires in cytomegalovirus infection. Their antigens remain unidentified. TCRdb itself ran the reads through MiXCR, one entry per CDR3 protein. The table records 570,000 or so distinct CDR3 sequences, roughly 43% of them present only once. Specimen: cultured PBMCs, collected from culture after CMV antigen stimulation. These receptors were taken from a human donor in good health (CMV status not recorded). Some clones in this sample may be carry-over from other donors' samples.

The sample holds one count of this clonotype. The genes are TRBV20-1 and TRBJ2-1; 11 bases map to TRBD2. Losses at the gene ends were 5 bases for V and 7 bases for J; bases not matched to a gene: 10. There are 15 residues in the CDR3. The germline CDR1 and CDR2 sequences are DFQATT and SNEGSKA (reference sequence). CDR3 sequence reads: CSARTSGSQHNEQFF. CDR3 bases: TGCAGTGCTCGAACTAGCGGGAGCCAACATAATGAGCAGTTCTTC.

The V gene is TRBV7-2, the J gene TRBJ2-6; D is ambiguous. Germline CDR1 and CDR2: SGHTA and FQGNSA. V lost 5 bases, J lost 1 base, and 9 bases lay in between. This CDR3 comprises 15 residues. CDR3 region: CASSGQFSGANVLTF. CDR3 nucleotide sequence: TGTGCCAGCAGCGGGCAGTTTTCTGGGGCCAACGTCCTGACTTTC.

The V call is TRBV20-1, the J call TRBJ2-7; D is perhaps TRBD1 or TRBD2 (5 bases each). Trimming left V 0 bases short and J 2 bases short, with 11 bases between. This CDR3 is 14 amino acids long. Per germline, CDR1 DFQATT and CDR2 SNEGSKA (reference sequence). CDR3 in DNA: TGCAGTGCTAGAGAGCGAGGGACCGCCTACGAGCAGTACTTC. This sequence encodes CSARERGTAYEQYF.

The CDR3 coding sequence is TGTGCCAGCAGCTTATCTTCTAGCGGGACCGACAATGAGCAGTTCTTC. Its translation is CASSLSSSGTDNEQFF. This rearrangement joins TRBV7-8 to TRBJ2-1; TRBD2 matches 9 bases. The CDR3 is 16 amino acids. V dropped 2 bases and J dropped 5; count of bases not matched to a gene: 7. CDR1 is SGHVS and CDR2 is FQNEAQ in the germline V gene.

This rearrangement joins TRBV15 to TRBJ1-6, with 9 positions matching TRBD1. The CDR3 loop spans 14 amino acids. Germline values: CDR1 LNHNV, CDR2 YYDKDF (reference sequence). V lost 3 bases and J lost 14; bases outside the gene matches: 8. CDR3 coding DNA: TGTGCCACCAGCAGGGGTTTAACAGGGGGCACCCTCCACTTT. This gives the protein CATSRGLTGGTLHF.

The chain employs TRBV10-3 and TRBJ1-6; no definite D call. From germline, CDR1 is ENHRY and CDR2 SYGVKD. The CDR3 sequence is 14 residues long. Trimming left V 1 base short and J 9 bases short, with 10 bases between. CDR3 loop: CAISELERVSPLHF. The CDR3 region has the DNA TGTGCCATCAGTGAGTTGGAACGGGTTTCACCCCTCCACTTT.

The chain recombines TRBV29-1 with TRBJ2-3; possible D gene TRBD2, 6 bases. The length of the CDR3 is 13 residues. CDR1 is SQVTM and CDR2 is ANQGSEA in the germline V gene. Trimming shortened V by 4 bases and J by 4 bases, and 12 bases separated the two germline ends. As DNA, the CDR3 is TGCAGCGTTGTCCCGGGGGACTCAGATACGCAGTATTTT. This translates into CSVVPGDSDTQYF.

This chain connects TRBV11-1 to TRBJ1-1, with TRBD1 identical over 8 bases. Trimming took 5 bases from V and 4 from J; bases not matched to a gene: 6. The germline V gene encodes CDR1 SGHAT and CDR2 FQDESV (reference sequence). This CDR3 contains 14 residues. The DNA for the CDR3 is TGTGCCAGCAGCCTCGGACAGGGAGTCACTGAAGCTTTCTTT. This translates into CASSLGQGVTEAFF.

The chain recombines TRBV6-2 or TRBV6-3 with TRBJ2-1; D is ambiguous. V lost 8 bases and J 9 bases, leaving 14 bases between the germline ends. Germline V gives CDR1 MNHEY, CDR2 SVGEGT. CDR3 size: 12 residues. DNA for the CDR3: TGTGCCAGCCGTCACTCAGGCGGTGAGCAGTTCTTC. This gives the protein CASRHSGGEQFF.

This clonotype was counted only a few times. The CDR3 DNA follows: TGTGCCAGCAGCGGGAGCTATGGCTACACCTTC. Protein: CASSGSYGYTF. The rearrangement joins TRBV7-9 to TRBJ1-2; D is unresolved. Germline V gene lookup returns CDR1 SEHNR and CDR2 FQNEAQ (reference sequence). V lost 5 bases and J lost 4, with 5 bases in between. There are 11 residues in the CDR3.

This clonotype turned up a few times. The V call is TRBV7-2, the J call TRBJ2-3; 7 bases agree with TRBD2. The CDR3 covers 16 residues. Germline V lookup: CDR1 SGHTA, CDR2 FQGNSA. Germline trimming cut 6 bases from V and 5 bases from J; bases unmatched to any gene: 14. CDR3 sequence reads: CASSPRLAPPKDTQYF. For the CDR3, the DNA is TGTGCCAGCAGTCCTCGACTAGCCCCACCCAAAGATACGCAGTATTTT.

This clonotype has more than one count but fewer than ten. The chain employs TRBV7-2 and TRBJ2-3; D uncertain. This CDR3 comprises 16 residues. V lost 3 bases and J 0 bases, leaving 13 bases between the germline ends. Per germline, CDR1 SGHTA and CDR2 FQGNSA. CDR3 DNA: TGTGCCAGCAGCTTTTTCAAGGGCCATAGCACAGATACGCAGTATTTT. Protein sequence: CASSFFKGHSTDTQYF. The variable domain in full, completed from reference TRBV7-2 and TRBJ2-3, reads GAGVSQSPSNKVTEKGKDVELRCDPISGHTALYWYRQSLGQGLEFLIYFQGNSAPDKSGLPSDRFSAERTGGSVSTLTIQRTQQEDSAVYLCASSFFKGHSTDTQYFGPGTRLTVL.

In its sample, this clonotype was seen a few times. This chain links TRBV27 with TRBJ1-6; possibly TRBD1 for D (5 bases). This CDR3 comprises 15 residues. V shed 5 bases and J shed 0 bases, with 8 bases lying between them. CDR1 and CDR2 from the germline V gene are MNHEY and SMNVEV (reference sequence). CDR3 sequence (DNA): TGTGCCAGCAGTAGCGACAGCTCCTATAATTCACCCCTCCACTTT. Its translation is CASSSDSSYNSPLHF.

This clonotype has just a few counts. The chain carries TRBV19 and TRBJ1-5; D remains ambiguous. CDR1 is LNHDA, CDR2 SQIVND, per germline (reference sequence). The CDR3 has 13 residues. With 4 bases removed from V and 5 bases from J, the gap between germline ends came to 9 bases. CDR3 bases: TGTGCCAGTAGTAAAGGAAGGGATCAGCCCCAGCATTTT. It encodes CASSKGRDQPQHF.

This clonotype came up a few times. The chain links TRBV7-2 to TRBJ2-1; TRBD2 aligns across 8 bases. CDR3 length: 16 amino acids. The ends lost 6 bases at V and 1 base at J; junction bases unmatched: 8. From germline, CDR1 is SGHTA and CDR2 FQGNSA. CDR3 in DNA: TGTGCCAGCAGTTTTACCACTAGCGGTTCCTACAATGAGCAGTTCTTC. Translating it yields CASSFTTSGSYNEQFF.

This chain joins TRBV28 and TRBJ2-1; 11 bases align to TRBD1. CDR1 is MDHEN and CDR2 is SYDVKM in the germline V gene. V lost 2 bases to trimming and J lost 5 bases; unmatched junction nucleotides: 2. The CDR3 loop spans 15 amino acids. CDR3 bases: TGTGCCAGCAGTTTACGGACAGGGGGCAACAATGAGCAGTTCTTC. Amino acid sequence: CASSLRTGGNNEQFF.

This chain connects TRBV5-4 to TRBJ1-2; D is perhaps TRBD1 (5 bases). The V and J ends lost 1 base and 7 bases respectively, with 8 bases between them. The germline V gene encodes CDR1 SGHNT and CDR2 YYREEE (reference sequence). The CDR3 runs 12 residues. CDR3 in DNA: TGTGCCAGCAGCTTGCTGGGACGTGGCTACACCTTC. Protein: CASSLLGRGYTF.

This sequence joins TRBV6-5 and TRBJ2-7, with a tentative D call TRBD2 (5 bases). Trimming took off 6 bases at V and 5 bases at J, with 11 bases between the two ends. CDR3 length: 12 amino acids. The V gene's germline CDR1 is MNHEY and CDR2 SVGAGI. This CDR3 is CASSPGRDEQYF. The CDR3 DNA follows: TGTGCCAGCAGCCCTGGGCGGGACGAGCAGTACTTC.

The chain employs TRBV4-2 and TRBJ2-5; TRBD2 is a possible D gene (6 bases). The germline CDR1 and CDR2 sequences are LGHNA and YNFKEQ. The V and J ends lost 1 base and 5 bases respectively, with 8 bases between them. The CDR3 spans 13 residues. In DNA, the CDR3 is TGTGCCAGCAGCCAAGTACGGGGGGAGACCCAGTACTTC. This codes for CASSQVRGETQYF.

The CDR3 DNA reads as TGTGCCAGCAGCCGAGGGACTAGCGGGAGGGAGGATACGCAGTATTTT. Amino acid sequence: CASSRGTSGREDTQYF. The chain joins TRBV12-3 or TRBV12-4 to TRBJ2-3, with 16 bases lining up with TRBD2. The CDR3 runs to 16 residues. Trimming took 6 bases from V and 6 from J; bases not matched to a gene: 6.

A few counts support this clonotype. The V call is TRBV14, the J call TRBJ2-1, with unresolved D. This CDR3 region has 17 residues. Germline V lookup: CDR1 SGHDN, CDR2 FVKESK. The V and J ends lost 1 base and 0 bases respectively, with 13 bases between them. CDR3 loop: CASSQGGSLYSYNEQFF. Written as DNA, the CDR3 is TGTGCCAGCAGCCAAGGTGGCAGCCTTTACTCCTACAATGAGCAGTTCTTC. Full variable domain (missing parts from reference TRBV14 and TRBJ2-1): EAGVTQFPSHSVIEKGQTVTLRCDPISGHDNLYWYRRVMGKEIKFLLHFVKESKQDESGMPNNRFLAERTGGTYSTLKVQPAELEDSGVYFCASSQGGSLYSYNEQFFGPGTRLTVL.

The rearrangement links TRBV7-8 to TRBJ2-7, with a possible D match to TRBD1 (6 bases). This CDR3 comprises 15 residues. V was cut by 5 bases and J by 1 base, with 15 bases left in between. Germline assignment: CDR1 SGHVS and CDR2 FQNEAQ. CDR3 nucleotides: TGTGCCAGCAGCATACAGGGAAGTAGGTCCTACGAGCAGTACTTC. Translating gives CASSIQGSRSYEQYF.

A few counts support this clonotype. V usage is TRBV11-2 and J usage is TRBJ2-2; D remains unclear. Germline V CDR1 and CDR2: SGHAT, FQNNGV. The V end lost 10 bases, the J end lost 0 bases, and 9 bases lay between the germline ends. The CDR3 has 13 residues. The CDR3 region is CATQFANTGELFF. Written as DNA, the CDR3 is TGTGCCACTCAGTTCGCGAACACCGGGGAGCTGTTTTTT.

This clonotype was seen a few times. The chain has TRBV4-3 and TRBJ2-1; D is uncertain. Germline CDR1 is LGHNA and CDR2 is YSLEER. The length of the CDR3 is 12 residues. V lost 2 bases and J 9 bases, leaving 8 bases between the germline ends. For the CDR3, the DNA is TGCGCCAGCAGCCAACTATTTGGTGAGCAGTTCTTC. Protein product: CASSQLFGEQFF.

Points on this clonotype: At one of its ends the junction is not consistent with the germline gene, which may arise from a read error. The chain uses TRBV11-2 and TRBJ2-7; D call uncertain. Germline loops: CDR1 SGHAT, CDR2 FQNNGV. The CDR3 has 14 residues. The CDR3 is CASSLDPTDRERHF. The CDR3 DNA sequence: TGTGCCAGCAGCTTAGATCCTACGGACCGAGAGCGTCACTTC.

Points on this clonotype: A read error may produce the germline difference seen at one junction end. This rearrangement joins TRBV6-1 to TRBJ2-5; D is undetermined. There are 13 residues in the CDR3. The germline V gene encodes CDR1 MNHNS and CDR2 SASEGT. CDR3 in amino acids: CAISGRGRETQYF. CDR3 sequence (DNA): TGTGCCATCAGTGGACGAGGTCGAGAGACCCAGTACTTC.